This passage covers 13 T cell receptor beta chains from one sample sequenced in a study of T cells in Graves' hyperthyroidism and ophthalmopathy (dated by TCRdb to about 2019). Libraries were prepared through multiplex PCR. Sequenced using an Illumina HiSeq 2000. TCR beta CDR3 regions were amplified from RNA transcripts. The first round of RT-PCR for the TCR CDR3 was performed with the HTBI primer set and the Qiagen OneStep RT-PCR kit. The public reads were quality trimmed at Q25 with fastp and then assembled into clones with MiXCR by TCRdb, keeping productive beta chains. Rows with one shared CDR3 protein collapse into an entry with the most common genes and DNA. This sample lists more than 150,000 distinct CDR3 sequences; about 18% were detected once. Clones ranked in the top ten supply around 29% of the sample. Source material: blood. These receptor sequences come from a woman aged 45 to 65 with Graves' hyperthyroidism.

This clonotype was detected only a few times. A much larger clone lies a single base off, so this may be a read error. V usage is TRBV11-2 and J usage is TRBJ2-5; D might be TRBD1 (5 bases). V lost 1 base and J 8 bases, leaving 11 bases between the germline ends. The CDR3 contains 13 residues. Germline V gene sequence: CDR1 SGHAT, CDR2 FQNNGV. The CDR3 nucleotides read TGTGCCAGCAGCTTAGCCTTAGGGGTCACCCAGTACTTC. Translation gives CASSLALGVTQYF.

This chain uses TRBV7-9 with TRBJ1-3; unclear D gene. The V gene's germline CDR1 is SEHNR and CDR2 FQNEAQ (reference sequence). The CDR3 covers 14 residues. V was shortened by 5 bases and J by 8 bases, with 16 bases between the two germline ends. CDR3 DNA: TGTGCCAGCAGCAAGGAGGAAACTCGGGACACCATATATTTT. Protein sequence: CASSKEETRDTIYF.

The sample holds many counts of this clonotype. The chain employs TRBV15 and TRBJ2-1, with D perhaps TRBD1 or TRBD2 (5 bases each). This CDR3 has 16 residues. The germline V gene has CDR1 LNHNV and CDR2 YYDKDF (reference sequence). Trimming removed 0 bases from V and 1 base from J, with 10 bases in between. Here the CDR3 reads CATSRERGRSYNEQFF. In DNA form, the CDR3 reads TGTGCCACCAGCAGAGAGAGGGGTCGATCCTACAATGAGCAGTTCTTC.

The chain joins TRBV27 to TRBJ1-1; a possible D gene is TRBD1 (5 bases). The CDR3 is 12 residues long. The germline V gene encodes CDR1 MNHEY and CDR2 SMNVEV (reference sequence). V lost 10 bases and J 5 bases, leaving 14 bases between the germline ends. CDR3: CATRYGGTEAFF. CDR3 coding DNA: TGTGCCACCCGATACGGGGGTACTGAAGCTTTCTTT.

The chain links TRBV18 to TRBJ2-5, with 7 bases that match TRBD1. V lost 4 bases and J lost 0; bases outside the gene matches: 5. Germline CDR1 KGHSH, CDR2 LQKENI. This CDR3 has 15 amino acids. CDR3 sequence (DNA): TGTGCCAGCTCACGAACGGGACAGAACCAAGAGACCCAGTACTTC. Its protein product is CASSRTGQNQETQYF.

J is TRBJ1-1 and V is TRBV4-1; 7 bases agree with TRBD1. Germline lookup yields CDR1 MGHRA and CDR2 YSYEKL. J gave up 5 bases and V 0 bases, and 0 bases lay outside the gene matches. The CDR3 has 13 residues. For the CDR3, the DNA is TGCGCCAGCAGCCAAGAACAGGGGACTGAAGCTTTCTTT. This translates into CASSQEQGTEAFF.

The chain combines TRBV19 with TRBJ1-2; 8 bases agree with TRBD1. CDR3 length equals 13 residues. V shed 2 bases, J shed 4 bases, and the junction held 0 bases outside the gene matches. The V gene's germline CDR1 is LNHDA and CDR2 SQIVND (reference sequence). In nucleotides, the CDR3 is TGTGCCAGTAGTATAACAGGGGGCTATGGCTACACCTTC. Encoded protein: CASSITGGYGYTF.

This clonotype was found many times. V and J are TRBV2 and TRBJ2-7; D is uncertain. The CDR3 is made up of 12 amino acids. The V end lost 6 bases, the J end lost 3 bases, and 9 bases lay between the germline ends. Germline assignment: CDR1 SNHLY and CDR2 FYNNEI. CDR3 DNA sequence: TGTGCCAGCAGGTCTCGGTTCTACGAGCAGTACTTC. This codes for CASRSRFYEQYF.

The CDR3: CASSQPASGEQFF. CDR3 nucleotide sequence: TGTGCCAGCAGCCAACCCGCTTCAGGGGAGCAGTTCTTC. V usage is TRBV4-2 and J usage is TRBJ2-1; tentative D call: TRBD1 (5 bases). V lost 2 bases and J 10 bases, leaving 12 bases between the germline ends. Germline V gives CDR1 LGHNA, CDR2 YNFKEQ. This CDR3 region has 13 residues.

This clonotype was detected many times. The chain links TRBV11-2 to TRBJ2-5, with D uncertain. Trimming cost V 5 bases and J 0 bases, with 7 bases left between them. The CDR3 covers 13 residues. Germline values: CDR1 SGHAT, CDR2 FQNNGV. The chain's CDR3 is CASSRVYQETQYF. As DNA, the CDR3 is TGTGCCAGCAGCCGAGTGTACCAAGAGACCCAGTACTTC.

In this sample, this clonotype turned up a few times. The CDR3 region is CASPLGRLAPGRDTQYF. CDR3 DNA: TGCGCCAGCCCCCTGGGGCGACTAGCTCCGGGCAGAGATACGCAGTATTTT. The chain links TRBV5-1 to TRBJ2-3, with 7 bases that match TRBD2. The CDR3 covers 17 residues. Trimming at V came to 7 bases and at J to 5 bases, leaving 19 bases not matched to a gene. Germline V CDR1 and CDR2: SGHRS, YFSETQ.

The chain uses TRBV5-8 and TRBJ1-1; no reliable D call. Germline lookup yields CDR1 SGHTS and CDR2 YDEGEE. V gave up 6 bases and J gave up 0 bases, with 18 bases separating them. The CDR3 covers 16 residues. The CDR3 loop reads CASITAAWAMNTEAFF. The CDR3, as DNA: TGTGCCAGCATTACCGCAGCCTGGGCCATGAACACTGAAGCTTTCTTT. The complete variable domain, with remaining parts taken from reference TRBV5-8 and TRBJ1-1, reads EAGVTQSPTHLIKTRGQQATLRCSPISGHTSVYWYQQALGLGLQFLLWYDEGEERNRGNFPPRFSGRQFPNYSSELNVNALELEDSALYLCASITAAWAMNTEAFFGQGTRLTVV.

The rearrangement uses TRBV7-9 and TRBJ1-2; no clear D gene. The germline V gene has CDR1 SEHNR and CDR2 FQNEAQ (reference sequence). This CDR3 region has 14 residues. The V gene lost 5 bases and the J gene lost 8 bases, with 18 bases spanning the gap. The CDR3 bases are TGTGCCAGCAGCCCCGAAAGAATCGTGAGCGGCTACACCTTC. Protein: CASSPERIVSGYTF.